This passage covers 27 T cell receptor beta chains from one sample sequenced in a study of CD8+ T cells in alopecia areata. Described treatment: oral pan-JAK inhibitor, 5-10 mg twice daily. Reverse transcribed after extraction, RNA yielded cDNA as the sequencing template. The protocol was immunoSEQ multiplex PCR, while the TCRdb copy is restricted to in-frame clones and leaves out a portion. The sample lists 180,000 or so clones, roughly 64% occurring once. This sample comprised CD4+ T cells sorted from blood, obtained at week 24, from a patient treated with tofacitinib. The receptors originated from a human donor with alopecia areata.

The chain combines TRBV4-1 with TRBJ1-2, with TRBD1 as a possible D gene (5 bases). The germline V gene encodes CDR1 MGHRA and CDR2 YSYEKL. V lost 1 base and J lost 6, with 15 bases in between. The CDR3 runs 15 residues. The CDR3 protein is CASSQGAGLGNGYTF. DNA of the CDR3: TGCGCCAGCAGCCAAGGCGCAGGGCTGGGGAATGGCTACACCTTC.

As DNA, the CDR3 is TGCAGCACCTCGCGGGGGACTAGCGACGTAAGTGAGCAGTTCTTC. Translation: CSTSRGTSDVSEQFF. The rearrangement uses TRBV29-1 and TRBJ2-1, with 10 bases lining up with TRBD2. Germline V gives CDR1 SQVTM, CDR2 ANQGSEA. The trim removed 8 bases at V and 9 bases at J, leaving 16 bases unmatched. The CDR3 extends over 15 amino acids.

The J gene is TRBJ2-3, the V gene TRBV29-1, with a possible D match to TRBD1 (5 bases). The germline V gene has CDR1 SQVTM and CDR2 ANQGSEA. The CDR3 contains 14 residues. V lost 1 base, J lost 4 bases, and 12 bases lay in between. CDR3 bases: TGCAGCGTTGAAGTGCCAGGGTTATCAGATACGCAGTATTTT. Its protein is CSVEVPGLSDTQYF.

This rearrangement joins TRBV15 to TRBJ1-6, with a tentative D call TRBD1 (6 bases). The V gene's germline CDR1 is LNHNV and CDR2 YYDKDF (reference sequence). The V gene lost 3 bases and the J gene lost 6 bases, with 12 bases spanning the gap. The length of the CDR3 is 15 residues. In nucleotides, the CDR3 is TGTGCCACCAGCAGCCCCTCAGGGGTTAATTCACCCCTCCACTTT. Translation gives CATSSPSGVNSPLHF.

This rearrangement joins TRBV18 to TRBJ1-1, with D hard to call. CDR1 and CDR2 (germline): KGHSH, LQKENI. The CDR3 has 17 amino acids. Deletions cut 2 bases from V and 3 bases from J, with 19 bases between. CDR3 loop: CASSPTVHSPGDTEAFF. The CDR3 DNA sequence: TGTGCCAGCTCACCAACCGTACACAGCCCTGGGGACACTGAAGCTTTCTTT.

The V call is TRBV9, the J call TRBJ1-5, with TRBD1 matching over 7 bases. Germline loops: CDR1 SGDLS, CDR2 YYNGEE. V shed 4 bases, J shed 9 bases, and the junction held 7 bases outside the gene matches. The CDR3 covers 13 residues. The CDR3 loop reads CASSPTGAWPQHF. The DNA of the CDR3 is TGTGCCAGCAGCCCAACAGGGGCATGGCCCCAGCATTTT. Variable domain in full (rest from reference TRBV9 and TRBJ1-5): DSGVTQTPKHLITATGQRVTLRCSPRSGDLSVYWYQQSLDQGLQFLIQYYNGEERAKGNILERFSAQQFPDLHSELNLSSLELGDSALYFCASSPTGAWPQHFGDGTRLSIL.

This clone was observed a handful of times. This CDR3 reads CASSAGRGTDSPLHF. The CDR3 nucleotides read TGTGCCAGCAGCGCCGGCCGAGGGACGGACTCACCCCTCCACTTT. The V call is TRBV7-9, the J call TRBJ1-6, with TRBD1 as a possible D gene (5 bases). This CDR3 region has 15 residues. Germline CDR1 is SEHNR and CDR2 is FQNEAQ (reference sequence). The germline V and J ends were trimmed by 5 bases and 10 bases, with 18 bases remaining between them.

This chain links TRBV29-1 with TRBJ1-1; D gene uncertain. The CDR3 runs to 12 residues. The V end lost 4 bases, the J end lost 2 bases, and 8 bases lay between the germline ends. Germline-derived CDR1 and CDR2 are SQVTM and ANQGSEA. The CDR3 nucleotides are TGCAGCGTTGGGCAGCCTAACACTGAAGCTTTCTTT. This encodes CSVGQPNTEAFF.

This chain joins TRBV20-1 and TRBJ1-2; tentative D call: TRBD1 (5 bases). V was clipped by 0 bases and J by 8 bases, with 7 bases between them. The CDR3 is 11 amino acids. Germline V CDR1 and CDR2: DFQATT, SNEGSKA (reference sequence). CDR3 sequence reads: CSARDRTGYTF. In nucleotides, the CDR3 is TGCAGTGCTAGAGATCGGACAGGCTACACCTTC.

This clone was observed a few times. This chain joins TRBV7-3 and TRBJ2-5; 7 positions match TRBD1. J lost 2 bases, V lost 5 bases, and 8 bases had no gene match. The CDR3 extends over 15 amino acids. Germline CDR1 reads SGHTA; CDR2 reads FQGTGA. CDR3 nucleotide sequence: TGTGCCAGCAGCCAAGGGACAGCTCTACAAGAGACCCAGTACTTC. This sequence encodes CASSQGTALQETQYF.

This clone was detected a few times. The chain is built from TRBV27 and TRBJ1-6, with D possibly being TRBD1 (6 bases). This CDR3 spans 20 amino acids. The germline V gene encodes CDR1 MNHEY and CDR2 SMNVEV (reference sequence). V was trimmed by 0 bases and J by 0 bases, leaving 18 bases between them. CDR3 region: CASSLSTMTGFSSYNSPLHF. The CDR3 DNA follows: TGTGCCAGCAGTTTATCGACTATGACAGGTTTCAGCTCCTATAATTCACCCCTCCACTTT.

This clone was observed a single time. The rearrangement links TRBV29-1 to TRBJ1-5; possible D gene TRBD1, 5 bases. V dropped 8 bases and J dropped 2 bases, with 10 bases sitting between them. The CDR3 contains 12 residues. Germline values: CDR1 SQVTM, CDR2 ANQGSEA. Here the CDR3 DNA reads TGCAGCAGAGCCAGGGGCAATCAGCCCCAGCATTTT. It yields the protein CSRARGNQPQHF.

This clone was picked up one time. In DNA form, the CDR3 reads TGCAGCGCCTACCCCGGACGTTATCAAGAGACCCAGTACTTC. It is translated as CSAYPGRYQETQYF. V and J are TRBV29-1 and TRBJ2-5; D is unresolved. The germline V gene encodes CDR1 SQVTM and CDR2 ANQGSEA. V lost 7 bases and J lost 2, with 17 bases in between. This CDR3 has 14 amino acids.

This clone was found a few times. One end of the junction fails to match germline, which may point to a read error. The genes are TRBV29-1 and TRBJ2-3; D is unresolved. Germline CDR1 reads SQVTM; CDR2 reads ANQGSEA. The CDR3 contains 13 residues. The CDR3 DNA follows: TGCAGCGCTGAAAACGGAGGCACAGATACGCAGTATTTT. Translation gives CSAENGGTDTQYF.

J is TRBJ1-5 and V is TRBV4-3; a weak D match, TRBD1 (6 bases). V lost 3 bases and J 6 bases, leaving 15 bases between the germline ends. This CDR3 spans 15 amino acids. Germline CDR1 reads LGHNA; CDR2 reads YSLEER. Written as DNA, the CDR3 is TGCGCCAGCAGCCATACCACAGGGAGAACTCAGCCCCAGCATTTT. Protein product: CASSHTTGRTQPQHF.

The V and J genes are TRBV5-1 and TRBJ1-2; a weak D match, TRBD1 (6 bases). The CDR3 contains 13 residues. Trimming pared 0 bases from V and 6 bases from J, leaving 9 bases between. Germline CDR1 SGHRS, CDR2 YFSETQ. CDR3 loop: CASSLDRVDGYTF. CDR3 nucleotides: TGCGCCAGCAGCTTGGACAGGGTCGATGGCTACACCTTC.

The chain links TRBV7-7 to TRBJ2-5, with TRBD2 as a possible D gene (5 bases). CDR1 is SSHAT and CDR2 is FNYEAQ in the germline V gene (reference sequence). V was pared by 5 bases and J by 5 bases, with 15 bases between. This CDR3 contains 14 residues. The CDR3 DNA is TGTGCCAGCAGCCAACTAGGAGTGGGGGAGACCCAGTACTTC. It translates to CASSQLGVGETQYF.

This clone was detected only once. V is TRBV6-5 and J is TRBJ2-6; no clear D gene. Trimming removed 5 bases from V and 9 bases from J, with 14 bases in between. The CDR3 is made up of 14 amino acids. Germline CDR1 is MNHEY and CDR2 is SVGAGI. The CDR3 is CASSPGPTNNVLTF. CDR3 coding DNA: TGTGCCAGCAGTCCGGGCCCCACTAACAACGTCCTGACTTTC.

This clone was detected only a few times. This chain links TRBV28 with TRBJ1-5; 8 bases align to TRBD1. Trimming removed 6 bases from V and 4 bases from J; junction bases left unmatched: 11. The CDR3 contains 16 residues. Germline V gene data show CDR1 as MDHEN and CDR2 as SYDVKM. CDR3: CASSPGTGALNQPQHF. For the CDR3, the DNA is TGTGCCAGCAGCCCCGGGACAGGCGCCCTTAATCAGCCCCAGCATTTT.

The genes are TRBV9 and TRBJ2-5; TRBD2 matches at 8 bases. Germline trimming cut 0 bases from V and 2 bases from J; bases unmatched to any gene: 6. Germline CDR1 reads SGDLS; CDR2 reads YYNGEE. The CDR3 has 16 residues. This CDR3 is CASSVGSGGVQETQYF. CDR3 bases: TGTGCCAGCAGCGTAGGAAGCGGGGGAGTGCAAGAGACCCAGTACTTC. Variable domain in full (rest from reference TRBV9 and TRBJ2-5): DSGVTQTPKHLITATGQRVTLRCSPRSGDLSVYWYQQSLDQGLQFLIQYYNGEERAKGNILERFSAQQFPDLHSELNLSSLELGDSALYFCASSVGSGGVQETQYFGPGTRLLVL.

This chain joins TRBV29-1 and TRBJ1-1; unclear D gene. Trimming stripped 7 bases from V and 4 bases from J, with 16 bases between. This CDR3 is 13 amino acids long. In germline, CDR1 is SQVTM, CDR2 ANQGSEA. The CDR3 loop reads CSAYNAARTEAFF. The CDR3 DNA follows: TGCAGCGCATACAACGCAGCTCGCACTGAAGCTTTCTTT.

The chain's CDR3 is CAWSWQGIQETQYF. The CDR3 bases are TGTGCCTGGAGTTGGCAGGGAATACAAGAGACCCAGTACTTC. This chain joins TRBV30 and TRBJ2-5, with TRBD1 as a possible D gene (5 bases). CDR3 length: 14 residues. From germline, CDR1 is GTSNPN and CDR2 SVGIG (reference sequence). The V gene lost 2 bases and the J gene lost 2 bases, with 12 bases spanning the gap.

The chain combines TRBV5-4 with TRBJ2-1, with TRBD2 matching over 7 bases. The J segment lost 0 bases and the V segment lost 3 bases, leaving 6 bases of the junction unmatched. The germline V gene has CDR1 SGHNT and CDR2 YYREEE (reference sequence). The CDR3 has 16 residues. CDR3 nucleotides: TGTGCCAGCAGCTCGTTAGCGGGCGACTCCTACAATGAGCAGTTCTTC. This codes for CASSSLAGDSYNEQFF.

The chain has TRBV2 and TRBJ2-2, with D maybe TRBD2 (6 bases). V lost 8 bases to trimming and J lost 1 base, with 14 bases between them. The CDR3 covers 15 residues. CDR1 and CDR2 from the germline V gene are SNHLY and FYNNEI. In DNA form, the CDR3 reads TGTGCCAGCTCTGCCGGGACTCAGAACACCGGGGAGCTGTTTTTT. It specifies CASSAGTQNTGELFF.

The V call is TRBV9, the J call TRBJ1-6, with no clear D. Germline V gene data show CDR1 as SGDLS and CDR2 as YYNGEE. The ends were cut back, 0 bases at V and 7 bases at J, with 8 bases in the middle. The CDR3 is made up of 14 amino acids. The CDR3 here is CASSVGQYNSPLHF. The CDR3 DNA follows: TGTGCCAGCAGCGTAGGGCAGTACAATTCACCCCTCCACTTT.

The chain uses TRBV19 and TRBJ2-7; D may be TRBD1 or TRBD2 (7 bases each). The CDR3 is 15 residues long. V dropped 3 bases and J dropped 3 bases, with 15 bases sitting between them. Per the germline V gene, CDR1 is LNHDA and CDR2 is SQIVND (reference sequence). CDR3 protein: CASSIQQGRDYEQYF. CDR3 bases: TGTGCCAGTAGTATCCAACAGGGGAGGGACTACGAGCAGTACTTC.

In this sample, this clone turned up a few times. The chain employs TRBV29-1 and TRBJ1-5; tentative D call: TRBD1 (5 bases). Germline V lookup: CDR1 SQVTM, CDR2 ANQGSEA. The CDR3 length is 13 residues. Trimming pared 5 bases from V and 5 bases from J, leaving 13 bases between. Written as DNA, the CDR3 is TGCAGCGTTCGGACAAGCTTCGATCAGCCCCAGCATTTT. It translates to CSVRTSFDQPQHF.